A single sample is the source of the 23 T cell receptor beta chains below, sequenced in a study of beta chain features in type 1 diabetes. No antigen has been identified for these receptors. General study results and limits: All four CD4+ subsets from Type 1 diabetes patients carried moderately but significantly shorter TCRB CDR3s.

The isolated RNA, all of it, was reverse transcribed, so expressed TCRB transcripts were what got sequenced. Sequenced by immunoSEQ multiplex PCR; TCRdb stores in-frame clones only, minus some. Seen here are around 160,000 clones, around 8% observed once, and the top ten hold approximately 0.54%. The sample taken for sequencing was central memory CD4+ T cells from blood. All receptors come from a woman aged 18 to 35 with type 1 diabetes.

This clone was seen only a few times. The CDR3 loop is CASSPQTEAFF. CDR3 bases: TGTGCCAGCAGCCCACAAACTGAAGCTTTCTTT. The J gene is TRBJ1-1, the V gene TRBV7-2; D remains ambiguous. Germline lookup yields CDR1 SGHTA and CDR2 FQGNSA. Deletions cut 5 bases from V and 5 bases from J, with 6 bases between. The CDR3 is 11 amino acids.

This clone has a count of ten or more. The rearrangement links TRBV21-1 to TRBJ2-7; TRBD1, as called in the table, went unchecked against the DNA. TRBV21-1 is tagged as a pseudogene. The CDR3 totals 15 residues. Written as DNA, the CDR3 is TGTGCCAGCAGTCCGGAAGGACAGGCTTCCTACGAGCAGTACTTC. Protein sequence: CASSPEGQASYEQYF.

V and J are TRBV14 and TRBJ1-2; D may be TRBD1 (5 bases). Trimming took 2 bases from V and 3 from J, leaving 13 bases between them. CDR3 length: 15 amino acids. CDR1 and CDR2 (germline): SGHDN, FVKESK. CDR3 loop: CASSQSQQAHYGYTF. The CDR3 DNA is TGTGCCAGCAGCCAATCCCAACAGGCGCACTATGGCTACACCTTC.

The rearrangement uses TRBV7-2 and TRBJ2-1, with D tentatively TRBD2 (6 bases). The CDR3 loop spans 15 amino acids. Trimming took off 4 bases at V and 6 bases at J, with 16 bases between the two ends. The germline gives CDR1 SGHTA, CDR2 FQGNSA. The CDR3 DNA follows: TGTGCCAGCAGCTCCGCTAGCGCCCTTCGCAATGAGCAGTTCTTC. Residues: CASSSASALRNEQFF.

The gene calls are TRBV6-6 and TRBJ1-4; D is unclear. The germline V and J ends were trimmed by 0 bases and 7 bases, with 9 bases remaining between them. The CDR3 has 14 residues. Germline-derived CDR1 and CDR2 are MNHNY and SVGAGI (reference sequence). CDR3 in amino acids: CASSYSKHGEKLFF. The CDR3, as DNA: TGTGCCAGCAGTTACTCGAAGCACGGTGAAAAACTGTTTTTT.

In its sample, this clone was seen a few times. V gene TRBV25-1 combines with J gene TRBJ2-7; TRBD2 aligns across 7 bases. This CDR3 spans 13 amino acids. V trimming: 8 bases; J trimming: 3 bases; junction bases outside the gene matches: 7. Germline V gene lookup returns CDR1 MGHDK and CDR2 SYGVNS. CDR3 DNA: TGTGCCAGCTCCCGGGACTATAACTACGAGCAGTACTTC. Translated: CASSRDYNYEQYF.

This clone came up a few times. CDR3 coding DNA: TGTGCCAGCAGTTTTGCTCTAGCGGGAGGGCCGGGGAAGCAGTACTTC. Its protein is CASSFALAGGPGKQYF. The chain uses TRBV28 and TRBJ2-7, with TRBD2 identical over 12 bases. Germline-derived CDR1 and CDR2 are MDHEN and SYDVKM. The length of the CDR3 is 16 residues. Trimming at V came to 3 bases and at J to 8 bases, leaving 11 bases not matched to a gene.

CDR3 nucleotide sequence: TGTGCCAGCAGCTTAGCTAACAACAGGGGACAGCAGTACTTC. Protein: CASSLANNRGQQYF. The chain couples TRBV7-2 to TRBJ2-7; the match to TRBD1 covers 7 bases. The CDR3 consists of 14 residues. Looked up from germline, CDR1 is SGHTA and CDR2 is FQGNSA. Trimming cost V 0 bases and J 8 bases; bases outside gene matches: 7.

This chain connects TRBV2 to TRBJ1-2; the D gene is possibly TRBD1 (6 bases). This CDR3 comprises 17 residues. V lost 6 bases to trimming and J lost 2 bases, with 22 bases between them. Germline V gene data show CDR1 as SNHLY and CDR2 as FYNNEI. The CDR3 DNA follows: TGTGCCAGCAGCCCTGACAGGCCTCTCTCCAGCAACTATGGCTACACCTTC. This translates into CASSPDRPLSSNYGYTF.

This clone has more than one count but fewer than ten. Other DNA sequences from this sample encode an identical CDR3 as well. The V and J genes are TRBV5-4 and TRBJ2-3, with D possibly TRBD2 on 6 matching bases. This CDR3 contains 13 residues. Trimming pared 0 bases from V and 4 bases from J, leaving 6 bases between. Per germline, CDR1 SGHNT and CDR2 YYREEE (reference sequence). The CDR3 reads CASSLAGADTQYF. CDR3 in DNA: TGTGCCAGCAGCTTGGCGGGAGCAGATACGCAGTATTTT. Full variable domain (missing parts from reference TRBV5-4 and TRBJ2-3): ETGVTQSPTHLIKTRGQQVTLRCSSQSGHNTVSWYQQALGQGPQFIFQYYREEENGRGNFPPRFSGLQFPNYSSELNVNALELDDSALYLCASSLAGADTQYFGPGTRLTVL.

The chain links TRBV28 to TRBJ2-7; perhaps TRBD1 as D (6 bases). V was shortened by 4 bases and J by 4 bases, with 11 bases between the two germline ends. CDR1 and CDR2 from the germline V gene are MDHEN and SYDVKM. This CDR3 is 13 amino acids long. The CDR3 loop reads CASSSTGRYEQYF. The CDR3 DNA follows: TGTGCCAGCAGTTCTACAGGGCGATACGAGCAGTACTTC.

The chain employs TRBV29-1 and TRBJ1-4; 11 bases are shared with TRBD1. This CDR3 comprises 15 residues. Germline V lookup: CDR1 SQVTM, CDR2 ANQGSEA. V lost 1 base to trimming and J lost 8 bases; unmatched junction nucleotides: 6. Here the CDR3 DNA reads TGCAGCGTTGAAGGATGGGACAGGGGGAGCGAAAAACTGTTTTTT. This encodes CSVEGWDRGSEKLFF.

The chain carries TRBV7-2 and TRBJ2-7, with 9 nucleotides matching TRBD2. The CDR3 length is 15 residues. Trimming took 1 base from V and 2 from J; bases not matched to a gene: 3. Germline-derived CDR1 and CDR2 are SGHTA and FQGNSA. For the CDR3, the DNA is TGTGCCAGCAGCTTAGAGCGGGGGGCGGCCTACGAGCAGTACTTC. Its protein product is CASSLERGAAYEQYF. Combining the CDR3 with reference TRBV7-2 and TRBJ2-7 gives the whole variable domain GAGVSQSPSNKVTEKGKDVELRCDPISGHTALYWYRQSLGQGLEFLIYFQGNSAPDKSGLPSDRFSAERTGGSVSTLTIQRTQQEDSAVYLCASSLERGAAYEQYFGPGTRLTVT.

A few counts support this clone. The CDR3 loop reads CASRATGGGGYTF. CDR3 nucleotides: TGTGCCAGCAGGGCGACAGGGGGTGGTGGCTACACCTTC. V is TRBV2 and J is TRBJ1-2, with 9 bases matching TRBD1. The CDR3 is 13 residues long. The V and J ends lost 6 bases and 7 bases, in that order; junction bases with no gene match: 6. Germline V lookup: CDR1 SNHLY, CDR2 FYNNEI.

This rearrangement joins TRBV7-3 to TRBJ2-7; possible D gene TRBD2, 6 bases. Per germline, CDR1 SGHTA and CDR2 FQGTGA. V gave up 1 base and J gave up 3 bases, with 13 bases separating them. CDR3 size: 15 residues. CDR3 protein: CASSLKDRAGYEQYF. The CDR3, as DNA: TGTGCCAGCAGCTTAAAAGATCGAGCGGGCTACGAGCAGTACTTC. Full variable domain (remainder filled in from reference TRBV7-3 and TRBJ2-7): GAGVSQTPSNKVTEKGKYVELRCDPISGHTALYWYRQSLGQGPEFLIYFQGTGAADDSGLPNDRFFAVRPEGSVSTLKIQRTERGDSAVYLCASSLKDRAGYEQYFGPGTRLTVT.

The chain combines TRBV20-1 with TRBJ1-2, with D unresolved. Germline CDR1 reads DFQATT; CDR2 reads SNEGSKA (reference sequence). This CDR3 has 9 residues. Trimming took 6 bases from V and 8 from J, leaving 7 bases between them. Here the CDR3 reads CSAQRGYTF. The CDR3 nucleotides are TGCAGTGCACAGCGGGGCTACACCTTC.

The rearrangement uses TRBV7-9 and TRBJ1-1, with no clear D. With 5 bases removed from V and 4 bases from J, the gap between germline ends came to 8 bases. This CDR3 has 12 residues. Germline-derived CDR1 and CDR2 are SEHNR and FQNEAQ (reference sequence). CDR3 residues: CASSTRSTEAFF. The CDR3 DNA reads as TGTGCCAGCAGCACCCGGAGCACTGAAGCTTTCTTT.

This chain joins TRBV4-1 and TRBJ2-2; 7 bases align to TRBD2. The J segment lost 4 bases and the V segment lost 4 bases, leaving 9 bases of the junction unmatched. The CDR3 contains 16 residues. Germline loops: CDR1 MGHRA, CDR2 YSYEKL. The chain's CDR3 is CASSPMGGGITGELFF. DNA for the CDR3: TGCGCCAGCAGCCCGATGGGGGGAGGGATCACCGGGGAGCTGTTTTTT.

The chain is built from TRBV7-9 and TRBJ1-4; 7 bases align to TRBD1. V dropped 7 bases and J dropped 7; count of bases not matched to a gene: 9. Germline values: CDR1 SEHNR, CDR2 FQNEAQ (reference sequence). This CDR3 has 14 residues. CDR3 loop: CASTPAGTAEKLFF. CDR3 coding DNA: TGTGCCAGCACCCCGGCCGGGACAGCTGAAAAACTGTTTTTT.

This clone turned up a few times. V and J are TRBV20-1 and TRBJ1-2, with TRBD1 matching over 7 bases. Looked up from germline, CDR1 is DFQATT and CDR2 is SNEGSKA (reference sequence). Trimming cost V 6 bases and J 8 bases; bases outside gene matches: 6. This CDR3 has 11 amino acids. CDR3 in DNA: TGCAGTGCAGAAACAGGGGCGGGCTACACCTTC. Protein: CSAETGAGYTF.

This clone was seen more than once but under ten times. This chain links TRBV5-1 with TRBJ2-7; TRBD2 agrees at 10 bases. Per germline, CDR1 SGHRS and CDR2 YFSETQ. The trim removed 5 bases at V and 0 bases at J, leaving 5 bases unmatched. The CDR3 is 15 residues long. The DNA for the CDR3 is TGCGCCAGCAGTCCACTAGCGGGGAACTCCTACGAGCAGTACTTC. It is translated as CASSPLAGNSYEQYF.

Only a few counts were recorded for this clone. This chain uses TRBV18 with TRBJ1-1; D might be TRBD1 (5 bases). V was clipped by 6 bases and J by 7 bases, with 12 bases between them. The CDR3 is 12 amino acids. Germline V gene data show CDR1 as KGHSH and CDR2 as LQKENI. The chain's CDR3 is CASSGQGGEAFF. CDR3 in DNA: TGTGCCAGCTCTGGGCAGGGCGGTGAAGCTTTCTTT.

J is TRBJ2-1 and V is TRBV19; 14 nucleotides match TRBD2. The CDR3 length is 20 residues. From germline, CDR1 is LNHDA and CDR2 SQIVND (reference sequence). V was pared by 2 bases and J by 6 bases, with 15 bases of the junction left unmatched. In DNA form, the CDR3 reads TGTGCCAGTAGTATACTTCGGCCTACAGGGACTAGCGGGAGCGGCAATGAGCAGTTCTTC. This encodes CASSILRPTGTSGSGNEQFF.